What follows are 13 T cell receptor beta chains derived from one specimen sequenced in a study of blood T cell repertoires in COVID-19. Profiling relied on immunoSEQ multiplex PCR, and the TCRdb table lists in-frame clones only, not all of them. The sample has about 150,000 clones; roughly nine tenths are singletons. What was sequenced was peripheral blood. The receptors derive from a man younger than 35 with COVID-19, enrolled during active disease.

This rearrangement joins TRBV4-1 to TRBJ2-5; TRBD1 might be the D (6 bases). Germline V gene lookup returns CDR1 MGHRA and CDR2 YSYEKL. This CDR3 spans 14 amino acids. The V end lost 5 bases, the J end lost 2 bases, and 12 bases lay between the germline ends. Here the CDR3 DNA reads TGCGCCAGCAGCAAAGGGACACTACAAGAGACCCAGTACTTC. This translates into CASSKGTLQETQYF.

The chain combines TRBV5-6 with TRBJ1-2; 8 bases align to TRBD1. The CDR3 is made up of 16 amino acids. Germline trimming cut 4 bases from V and 3 bases from J; bases unmatched to any gene: 11. Germline V gene sequence: CDR1 SGHDT, CDR2 YYEEEE. The CDR3 DNA reads TGTGCCAGCAGCCAGGACAGGGACGCCCCCTACTATGGCTACACCTTC. Protein: CASSQDRDAPYYGYTF. Full variable domain (rest looked up from reference TRBV5-6 and TRBJ1-2): DAGVTQSPTHLIKTRGQQVTLRCSPKSGHDTVSWYQQALGQGPQFIFQYYEEEERQRGNFPDRFSGHQFPNYSSELNVNALLLGDSALYLCASSQDRDAPYYGYTFGSGTRLTVV.

A few counts support this clone. The chain links TRBV10-3 to TRBJ1-4, with D tentatively TRBD1 (5 bases). With 10 bases removed from V and 4 bases from J, the gap between germline ends came to 10 bases. This CDR3 comprises 12 residues. Germline CDR1 and CDR2: ENHRY and SYGVKD. The CDR3 is CATRGSNEKLFF. The CDR3 coding sequence is TGTGCCACACGGGGGAGTAATGAAAAACTGTTTTTT.

This clone was recorded once. The chain joins TRBV11-2 to TRBJ2-7; 7 bases are shared with TRBD1. The CDR3 is 17 amino acids. Germline CDR1 reads SGHAT; CDR2 reads FQNNGV. V was pared by 5 bases and J by 1 base, with 14 bases of the junction left unmatched. The CDR3 protein is CASSGLTGRPGSYEQYF. DNA of the CDR3: TGTGCCAGCAGCGGCCTGACAGGGCGTCCCGGTTCCTACGAGCAGTACTTC.

This chain uses TRBV11-2 with TRBJ2-1; 12 nucleotides line up with TRBD2. CDR3 length equals 15 residues. V lost 6 bases to trimming and J lost 6 bases; unmatched junction nucleotides: 6. The germline CDR1 and CDR2 sequences are SGHAT and FQNNGV. The CDR3 DNA reads as TGTGCCAGCAGTTTTCTAGCGGGAGGGCTCAATGAGCAGTTCTTC. As protein: CASSFLAGGLNEQFF. The full variable domain, with the rest looked up from reference TRBV11-2 and TRBJ2-1, is EAGVAQSPRYKIIEKRQSVAFWCNPISGHATLYWYQQILGQGPKLLIQFQNNGVVDDSQLPKDRFSAERLKGVDSTLKIQPAKLEDSAVYLCASSFLAGGLNEQFFGPGTRLTVL.

The CDR3 protein is CASSYERWAGELFF. DNA of the CDR3: TGTGCCAGCAGTTACGAGAGGTGGGCCGGGGAGCTGTTTTTT. This chain connects TRBV6-5 to TRBJ2-2, with D unresolved. The CDR3 length is 14 residues. CDR1 is MNHEY and CDR2 is SVGAGI in the germline V gene. V lost 2 bases and J lost 6, with 10 bases in between.

Concerning this clone: Given a much more abundant clone one base away, this may be a read error. Other DNA variants within this sample encode the same CDR3. The chain combines TRBV5-1 with TRBJ2-6; 11 bases match TRBD1. There are 16 residues in the CDR3. V was clipped by 3 bases and J by 3 bases; unmatched bases: 2. Germline lookup yields CDR1 SGHRS and CDR2 YFSETQ. As DNA, the CDR3 is TGCGCCAGCAGCTGGACAGGGGGCGGTGGGGCCAACGTCCTGACTTTC. This sequence encodes CASSWTGGGGANVLTF.

The chain employs TRBV5-1 and TRBJ2-3, with 7 bases aligning to TRBD2. Germline-derived CDR1 and CDR2 are SGHRS and YFSETQ. With V trimmed by 3 bases and J by 4 bases, 8 bases remained unmatched. The CDR3 has 15 residues. The CDR3 DNA is TGCGCCAGCAGCTACCGCGGGAGTGGGGCAGATACGCAGTATTTT. Translated, it gives CASSYRGSGADTQYF.

This sequence joins TRBV19 and TRBJ1-2; D remains ambiguous. Germline values: CDR1 LNHDA, CDR2 SQIVND (reference sequence). The CDR3 runs 14 residues. Trimming removed 0 bases from V and 4 bases from J, with 9 bases in between. The DNA of the CDR3 is TGTGCCAGTAGTATAGATGAGGATTTCTATGGCTACACCTTC. This gives the protein CASSIDEDFYGYTF.

The V and J genes are TRBV5-1 and TRBJ2-5; 11 nucleotides agree with TRBD1. Germline V gene lookup returns CDR1 SGHRS and CDR2 YFSETQ. V gave up 5 bases and J gave up 10 bases; unmatched junction bases: 10. This CDR3 comprises 14 residues. CDR3 protein: CASSPGQGVGFQYF. In DNA form, the CDR3 reads TGCGCCAGCAGTCCGGGACAGGGGGTAGGGTTCCAGTACTTC.

This clone appeared many times. The chain employs TRBV6-5 and TRBJ2-1, with 15 bases aligning to TRBD2. Unmatched junction bases numbered 4, after V lost 5 bases and J lost 8 bases. This CDR3 has 15 amino acids. The germline V gene encodes CDR1 MNHEY and CDR2 SVGAGI. The CDR3 sequence is CASSRGLAGGYEQFF. In nucleotides, the CDR3 is TGTGCCAGCAGTCGGGGACTAGCGGGAGGTTATGAGCAGTTCTTC.

This clone was observed once. This chain joins TRBV29-1 and TRBJ2-2; 11 bases map to TRBD2. Trimming cost V 6 bases and J 6 bases; bases outside gene matches: 9. The length of the CDR3 is 15 residues. Germline V gene sequence: CDR1 SQVTM, CDR2 ANQGSEA. DNA of the CDR3: TGCAGCGTGAGGGGAACTAGCGGGAGACCCGGGGAGCTGTTTTTT. Its protein product is CSVRGTSGRPGELFF.

This rearrangement joins TRBV9 to TRBJ2-2, with 8 bases that match TRBD2. From germline, CDR1 is SGDLS and CDR2 YYNGEE. The CDR3 is made up of 16 amino acids. V gave up 3 bases and J gave up 8 bases; unmatched junction bases: 12. In DNA, the CDR3 is TGTGCCAGCAGCGCCTCGCTGACTAGCGTCTCTGGGGAGCTGTTTTTT. As protein: CASSASLTSVSGELFF.